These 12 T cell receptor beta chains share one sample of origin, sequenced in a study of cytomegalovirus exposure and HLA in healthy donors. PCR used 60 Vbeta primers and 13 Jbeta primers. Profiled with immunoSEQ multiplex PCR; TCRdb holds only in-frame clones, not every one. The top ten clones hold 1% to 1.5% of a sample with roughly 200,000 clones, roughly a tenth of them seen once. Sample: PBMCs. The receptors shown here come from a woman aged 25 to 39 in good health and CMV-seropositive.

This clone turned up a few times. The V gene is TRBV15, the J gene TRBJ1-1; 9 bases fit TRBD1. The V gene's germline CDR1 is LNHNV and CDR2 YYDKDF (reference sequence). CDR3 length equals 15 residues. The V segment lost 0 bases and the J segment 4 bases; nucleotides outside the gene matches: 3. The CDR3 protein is CATSRDGTGRTEAFF. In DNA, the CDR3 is TGTGCCACCAGCAGAGATGGGACAGGGCGCACTGAAGCTTTCTTT.

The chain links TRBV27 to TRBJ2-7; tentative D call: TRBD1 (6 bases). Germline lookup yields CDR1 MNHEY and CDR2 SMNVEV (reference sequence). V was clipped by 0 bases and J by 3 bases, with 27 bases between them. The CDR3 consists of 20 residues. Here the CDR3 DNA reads TGTGCCAGCAGTTTATCGGGTATCTCTGTGGTAGCAGGGGATCGCTACGAGCAGTACTTC. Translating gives CASSLSGISVVAGDRYEQYF.

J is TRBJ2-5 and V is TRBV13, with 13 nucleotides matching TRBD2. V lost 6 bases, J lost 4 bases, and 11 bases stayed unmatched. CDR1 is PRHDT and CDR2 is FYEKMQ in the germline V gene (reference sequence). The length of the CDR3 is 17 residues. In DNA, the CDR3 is TGTGCCAGCAGTTCGAATTGGGGGACTAGCGGGATAGAGACCCAGTACTTC. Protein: CASSSNWGTSGIETQYF.

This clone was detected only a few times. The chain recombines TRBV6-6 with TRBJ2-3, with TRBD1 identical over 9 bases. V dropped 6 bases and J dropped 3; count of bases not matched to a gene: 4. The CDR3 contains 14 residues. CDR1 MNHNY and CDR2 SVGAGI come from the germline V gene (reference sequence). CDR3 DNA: TGTGCCAGCAGAACAGGGGGCAGGACAGATACGCAGTATTTT. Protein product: CASRTGGRTDTQYF.

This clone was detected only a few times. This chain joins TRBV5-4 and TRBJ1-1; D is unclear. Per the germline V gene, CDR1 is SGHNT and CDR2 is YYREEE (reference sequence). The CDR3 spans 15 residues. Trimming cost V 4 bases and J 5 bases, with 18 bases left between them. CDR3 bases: TGTGCCAGCAGCCCAACGACGGAGAGAGGAACTGAAGCTTTCTTT. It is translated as CASSPTTERGTEAFF.

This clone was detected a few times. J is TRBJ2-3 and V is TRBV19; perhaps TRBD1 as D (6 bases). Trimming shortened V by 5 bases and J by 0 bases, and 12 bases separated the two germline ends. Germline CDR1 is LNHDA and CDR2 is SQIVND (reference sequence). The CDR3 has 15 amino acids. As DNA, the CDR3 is TGTGCCAGTAGTCCACGGACAGTTAGCACAGATACGCAGTATTTT. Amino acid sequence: CASSPRTVSTDTQYF.

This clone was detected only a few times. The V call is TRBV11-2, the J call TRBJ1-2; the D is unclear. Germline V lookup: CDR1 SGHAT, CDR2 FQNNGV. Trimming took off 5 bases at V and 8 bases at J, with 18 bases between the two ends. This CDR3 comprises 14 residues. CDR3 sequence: CASSRVEGPLGYTF. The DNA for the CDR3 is TGTGCCAGCAGCCGAGTAGAGGGCCCGCTGGGCTACACCTTC.

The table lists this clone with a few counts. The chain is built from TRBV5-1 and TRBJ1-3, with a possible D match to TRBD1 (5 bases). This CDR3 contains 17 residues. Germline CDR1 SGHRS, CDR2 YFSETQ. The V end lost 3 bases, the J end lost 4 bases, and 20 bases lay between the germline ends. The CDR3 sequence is CASSSNGRGGKGNTIYF. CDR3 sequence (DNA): TGCGCCAGCAGCTCAAACGGCCGCGGGGGGAAGGGAAACACCATATATTTT.

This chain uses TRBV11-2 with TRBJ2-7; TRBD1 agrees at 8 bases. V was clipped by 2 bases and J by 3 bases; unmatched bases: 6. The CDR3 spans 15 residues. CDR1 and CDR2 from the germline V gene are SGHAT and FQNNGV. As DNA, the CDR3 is TGTGCCAGCAGCTTACAGGGGGCTTCTGACTACGAGCAGTACTTC. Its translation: CASSLQGASDYEQYF.

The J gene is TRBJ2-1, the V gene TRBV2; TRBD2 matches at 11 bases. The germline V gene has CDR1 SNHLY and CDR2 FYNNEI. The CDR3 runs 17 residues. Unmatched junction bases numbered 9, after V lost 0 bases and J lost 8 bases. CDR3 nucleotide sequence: TGTGCCAGCAGTGAAGCGAAACTAGCGGGAGCCTTCGATGAGCAGTTCTTC. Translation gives CASSEAKLAGAFDEQFF.

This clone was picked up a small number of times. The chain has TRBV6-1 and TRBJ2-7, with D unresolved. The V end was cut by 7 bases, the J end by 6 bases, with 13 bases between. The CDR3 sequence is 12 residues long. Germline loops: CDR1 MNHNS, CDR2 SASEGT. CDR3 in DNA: TGTGCCAGCACCTTGGGCGCCCCCGAGCAGTACTTC. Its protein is CASTLGAPEQYF.

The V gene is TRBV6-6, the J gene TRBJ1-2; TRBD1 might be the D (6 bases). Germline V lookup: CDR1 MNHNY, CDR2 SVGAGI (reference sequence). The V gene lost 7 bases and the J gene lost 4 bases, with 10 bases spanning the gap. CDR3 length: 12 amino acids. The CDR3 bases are TGTGCCAGCACCCCGACAGGCTATGGCTACACCTTC. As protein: CASTPTGYGYTF.